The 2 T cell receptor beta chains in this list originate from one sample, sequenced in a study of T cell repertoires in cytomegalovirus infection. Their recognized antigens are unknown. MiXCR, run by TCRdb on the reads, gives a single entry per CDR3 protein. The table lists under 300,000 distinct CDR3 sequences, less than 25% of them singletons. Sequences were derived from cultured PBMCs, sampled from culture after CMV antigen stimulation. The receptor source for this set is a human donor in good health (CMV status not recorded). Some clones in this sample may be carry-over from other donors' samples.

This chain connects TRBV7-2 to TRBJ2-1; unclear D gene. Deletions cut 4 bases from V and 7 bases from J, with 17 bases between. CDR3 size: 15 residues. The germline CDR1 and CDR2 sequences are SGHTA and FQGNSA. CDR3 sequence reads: CASSSYFSVGNEQFF. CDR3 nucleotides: TGTGCCAGCAGCTCATATTTTTCTGTGGGGAATGAGCAGTTCTTC.

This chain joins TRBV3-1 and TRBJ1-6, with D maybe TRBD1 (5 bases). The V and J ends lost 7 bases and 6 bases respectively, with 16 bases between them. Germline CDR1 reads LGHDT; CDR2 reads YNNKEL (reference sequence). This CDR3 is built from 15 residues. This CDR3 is CASTPPGGFNSPLHF. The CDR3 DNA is TGTGCCAGCACCCCGCCTGGGGGGTTTAATTCACCCCTCCACTTT.